This T cell receptor beta chain was sequenced in a study of blood T cell repertoires in COVID-19. Using immunoSEQ multiplex PCR, the repertoire was profiled, and TCRdb retains in-frame clones only, with some absent. The sample has some 180,000 clones; roughly 90% are singletons. This receptor was obtained from a middle-aged man with acute or convalescent COVID-19. Sample: peripheral blood.

CDR3 loop: CASSRMGTGNSPLHF. The DNA of the CDR3 is TGTGCCAGCAGTCGCATGGGGACAGGGAATTCACCCCTCCACTTT. The gene calls are TRBV9 and TRBJ1-6; 9 positions agree with TRBD1. CDR3 length: 15 residues. Trimming cost V 5 bases and J 7 bases; bases outside gene matches: 7. Germline V lookup: CDR1 SGDLS, CDR2 YYNGEE.